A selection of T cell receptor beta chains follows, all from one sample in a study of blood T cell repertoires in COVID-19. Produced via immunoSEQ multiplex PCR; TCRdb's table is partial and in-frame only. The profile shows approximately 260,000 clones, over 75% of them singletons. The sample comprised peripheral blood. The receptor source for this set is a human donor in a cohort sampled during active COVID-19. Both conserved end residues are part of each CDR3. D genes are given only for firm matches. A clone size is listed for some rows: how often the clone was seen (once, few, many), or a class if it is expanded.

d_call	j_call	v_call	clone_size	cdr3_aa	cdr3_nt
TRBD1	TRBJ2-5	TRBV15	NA	CATSPAARGRQETQYF	TGTGCCACCAGTCCCGCAGCCAGGGGGCGCCAAGAGACCCAGTACTTC
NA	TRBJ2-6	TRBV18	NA	CASSPLGSLGSGANVLTF	TGTGCCAGCTCACCGTTGGGCAGCCTTGGGTCTGGGGCCAACGTCCTGACTTTC
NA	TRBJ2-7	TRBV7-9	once	CASSLAESYAYEQYF	TGTGCCAGCAGCTTAGCCGAGTCCTACGCCTACGAGCAGTACTTC
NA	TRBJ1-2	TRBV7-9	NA	CASVLQALEGGYGYTF	TGTGCCAGCGTTCTCCAGGCTTTAGAGGGTGGCTATGGCTACACCTTC
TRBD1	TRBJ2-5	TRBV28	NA	CASSTRQGQGVRETQYF	TGTGCCAGCAGTACCCGACAGGGGCAGGGGGTGCGAGAGACCCAGTACTTC
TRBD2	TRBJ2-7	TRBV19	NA	CATSLQREYEQYF	TGTGCCACCAGTTTGCAGCGGGAGTACGAGCAGTACTTC
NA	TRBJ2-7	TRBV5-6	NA	CASSLAHRVSGEQYF	TGTGCCAGCAGCTTAGCGCACAGGGTTTCTGGCGAGCAGTACTTC
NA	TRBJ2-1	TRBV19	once	CASSIGPGGYNEQFF	TGTGCCAGTAGTATAGGGCCAGGAGGGTACAATGAGCAGTTCTTC
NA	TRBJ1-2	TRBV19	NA	CASHRTATNYGYTF	TGTGCCTCTCACCGGACAGCGACTAACTATGGCTACACCTTC
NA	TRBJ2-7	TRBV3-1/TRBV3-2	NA	CASSHPPAGLTYEQYF	TGTGCCAGCAGCCACCCCCCGGCAGGACTAACCTACGAGCAGTACTTC
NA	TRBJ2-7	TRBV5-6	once	CASSLPGEREQYF	TGTGCCAGCAGCCTCCCCGGAGAGCGTGAGCAGTACTTC
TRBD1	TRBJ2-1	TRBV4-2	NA	CASSQAQGNNEQFF	TGTGCCAGCAGCCAAGCACAGGGGAACAATGAGCAGTTCTTC
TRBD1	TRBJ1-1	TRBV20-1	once	CSASNRGLGDAFF	TGCAGTGCTAGTAACAGGGGGTTAGGGGATGCTTTCTTT
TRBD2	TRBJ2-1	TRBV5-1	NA	CASSLTSGRIDEQFF	TGCGCCAGCAGCCTTACTAGCGGGAGGATCGATGAGCAGTTCTTC
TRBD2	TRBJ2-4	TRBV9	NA	CASTQGRRESDIQYF	TGTGCCAGCACCCAAGGTCGGCGGGAGTCGGACATTCAGTACTTC
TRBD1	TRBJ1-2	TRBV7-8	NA	CASSPRDRDFYGYTF	TGTGCCAGCAGCCCCCGGGACAGGGATTTCTATGGCTACACCTTC
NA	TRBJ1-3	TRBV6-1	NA	CASSEQGRARSGNTIYF	TGTGCCAGCAGTGAACAAGGGCGGGCCCGCTCTGGAAACACCATATATTTT
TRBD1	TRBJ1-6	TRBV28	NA	CASSLARGQSPLHF	TGTGCCAGCAGTTTAGCCAGGGGGCAATCACCCCTCCACTTT
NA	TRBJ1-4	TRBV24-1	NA	CATSDLHPLGGCKRPFNEKLFF	TGTGCCACCAGTGATTTGCATCCTCTAGGGGGTTGTAAGCGACCGTTTAATGAAAAACTGTTTTTT
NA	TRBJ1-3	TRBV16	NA	CASSQGRRVDTIYF	TGTGCCAGCAGCCAAGGGAGAAGAGTGGACACCATATATTTT
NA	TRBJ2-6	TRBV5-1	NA	CASSPILQGTSGANVLTF	TGCGCCAGCAGCCCAATCCTACAGGGAACCTCTGGGGCCAACGTCCTGACTTTC
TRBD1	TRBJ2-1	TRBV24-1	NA	CATSEGGQGLHNEQFF	TGTGCCACCAGTGAGGGGGGACAGGGTCTCCACAATGAGCAGTTCTTC
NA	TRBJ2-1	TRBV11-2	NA	CASSFGPQGAGEQFF	TGTGCCAGCAGCTTTGGCCCCCAGGGAGCGGGTGAGCAGTTCTTC
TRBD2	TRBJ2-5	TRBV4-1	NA	CASSQEGTSGRGEETQYF	TGCGCCAGCAGCCAAGAAGGGACTAGCGGGAGAGGAGAAGAGACCCAGTACTTC
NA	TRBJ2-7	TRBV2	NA	CASSESAYEQYF	TGTGCCAGCAGTGAATCAGCCTACGAGCAGTACTTC
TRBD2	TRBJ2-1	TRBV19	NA	CATTRGGAGREQFF	TGTGCCACCACTCGCGGGGGGGCCGGGAGGGAGCAGTTCTTC
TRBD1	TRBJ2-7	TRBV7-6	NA	CASSSPDRGRREQYF	TGTGCCAGCAGCTCGCCGGACAGGGGGCGCCGCGAGCAGTACTTC
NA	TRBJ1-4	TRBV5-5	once	CASSLWPGASNEKLFF	TGTGCCAGCAGCTTGTGGCCAGGGGCGTCTAATGAAAAACTGTTTTTT
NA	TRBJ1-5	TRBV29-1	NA	CSVVDIPNQPQHF	TGCAGCGTGGTTGACATTCCCAATCAGCCCCAGCATTTT
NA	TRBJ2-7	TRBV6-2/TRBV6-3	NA	CASSPGQSTLSYEQYF	TGTGCCAGCAGCCCCGGACAGTCGACCCTCTCCTACGAGCAGTACTTC
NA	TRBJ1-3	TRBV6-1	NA	CASSEGGAGNTIYF	TGTGCCAGCAGTGAAGGTGGAGCTGGAAACACCATATATTTT
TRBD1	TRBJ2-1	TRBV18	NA	CASAKDRGSSYNEQFF	TGTGCCAGCGCCAAGGACAGGGGAAGCTCCTACAATGAGCAGTTCTTC